This entry lists 28 T cell receptor beta chains sequenced from one sample in a study of blood T cell repertoires in COVID-19. TCRdb's copy holds only in-frame clones and misses some; the assay was immunoSEQ multiplex PCR. The sample lists 60,000 to 70,000 clones, 91% occurring once. The sequenced sample was peripheral blood. The source of these receptors is a human donor with active COVID-19. The donor label of this sample is uncertain.

The genes are TRBV28 and TRBJ1-4; 9 bases agree with TRBD1. J gave up 8 bases and V 6 bases, and 4 bases lay outside the gene matches. CDR3 length: 13 amino acids. Germline CDR1 reads MDHEN; CDR2 reads SYDVKM. This CDR3 is CASRGTGREKLFF. CDR3 sequence (DNA): TGTGCCAGCAGGGGGACAGGGCGGGAAAAACTGTTTTTT.

This clone was seen just once. This chain links TRBV27 with TRBJ2-5; possible D gene TRBD2, 5 bases. This CDR3 contains 13 residues. Germline CDR1 and CDR2: MNHEY and SMNVEV (reference sequence). V was pared by 5 bases and J by 3 bases, with 10 bases between. The CDR3 is CASSGLSEETQYF. The CDR3, as DNA: TGTGCCAGCAGTGGACTTTCTGAAGAGACCCAGTACTTC.

V usage is TRBV14 and J usage is TRBJ2-7; 10 nucleotides match TRBD2. V gave up 0 bases and J gave up 4 bases; unmatched junction bases: 6. The V gene's germline CDR1 is SGHDN and CDR2 FVKESK. The CDR3 extends over 16 amino acids. The CDR3 reads CASSQESGLARYEQYF. The CDR3 nucleotides are TGTGCCAGCAGCCAAGAGTCGGGACTAGCGAGGTACGAGCAGTACTTC.

The chain joins TRBV5-1 to TRBJ2-5; D may be TRBD2 (5 bases). CDR3 size: 14 residues. The ends were cut back, 4 bases at V and 5 bases at J, with 15 bases in the middle. Germline CDR1 is SGHRS and CDR2 is YFSETQ. CDR3 nucleotides: TGCGCCAGCAGCCGCTACGCGGGCGAGGAGACCCAGTACTTC. Residues: CASSRYAGEETQYF.

The chain joins TRBV5-1 to TRBJ2-3; 7 nucleotides align to TRBD1. CDR3 length equals 14 residues. Germline values: CDR1 SGHRS, CDR2 YFSETQ. The V gene end was trimmed by 5 bases and the J gene end by 2 bases; junction bases not matched to a gene: 5. CDR3: CASSSGQPTDTQYF. The CDR3 DNA is TGCGCCAGCAGTTCGGGACAGCCCACAGATACGCAGTATTTT.

This chain connects TRBV6-2 or TRBV6-3 to TRBJ2-5; TRBD1 is a possible D gene (6 bases). The V end lost 5 bases, the J end lost 1 base, and 8 bases lay between the germline ends. This CDR3 has 13 amino acids. CDR1 MNHEY and CDR2 SVGEGT come from the germline V gene. CDR3 sequence (DNA): TGTGCCAGCAGTCGACAGGTCCAAGAGACCCAGTACTTC. It translates to CASSRQVQETQYF.

This chain joins TRBV3-1 (or the pseudogene TRBV3-2) and TRBJ2-1, with D possibly TRBD1 on 5 matching bases. V was cut by 9 bases and J by 2 bases, with 11 bases left in between. This CDR3 comprises 13 residues. Germline V CDR1 and CDR2: LGHDT, YNNKEL (reference sequence). The CDR3 sequence is CARLTAPYNEQFF. In DNA, the CDR3 is TGTGCCAGATTGACAGCCCCCTACAATGAGCAGTTCTTC.

This clone was seen a few times. This chain links TRBV1 with TRBJ1-5; the table's D gene call, TRBD1, was not cross checked with the DNA. TRBV1 is labeled a pseudogene. This CDR3 contains 18 residues. As DNA, the CDR3 is TGCACCAGCAGCCAAGTCGGGACAGACGACGGGGGCAATCAGCCCCAGCATTTT. This codes for CTSSQVGTDDGGNQPQHF.

This sequence joins TRBV18 and TRBJ2-7; D not resolved. Germline V gene data show CDR1 as KGHSH and CDR2 as LQKENI. The V and J ends lost 2 bases and 6 bases respectively, with 14 bases between them. This CDR3 region has 14 residues. The CDR3 DNA is TGTGCCAGCTCACCATCAAGTGGTGCGCTCGAGCAGTACTTC. Amino acid sequence: CASSPSSGALEQYF.

The chain recombines TRBV18 with TRBJ1-1; a weak D match, TRBD1 (5 bases). There are 16 residues in the CDR3. Looked up from germline, CDR1 is KGHSH and CDR2 is LQKENI. Trimming left V 4 bases short and J 11 bases short, with 26 bases between. The chain's CDR3 is CASSLSGTGEGGLAFF. As DNA, the CDR3 is TGTGCCAGCTCACTATCCGGGACCGGAGAGGGAGGGTTGGCTTTCTTT.

The CDR3 here is CASSFGAGAEQFF. The CDR3 nucleotides are TGTGCCAGCAGCTTTGGAGCGGGAGCTGAGCAGTTCTTC. V gene TRBV7-8 combines with J gene TRBJ2-1; the match to TRBD2 covers 8 bases. The germline V gene has CDR1 SGHVS and CDR2 FQNEAQ. The CDR3 has 13 residues. J was trimmed by 9 bases and V by 3 bases; bases with no gene match: 4.

This clone was detected a few times. The chain uses TRBV18 and TRBJ1-1, with D uncertain. Deletions cut 1 base from V and 4 bases from J, with 10 bases between. From germline, CDR1 is KGHSH and CDR2 LQKENI. CDR3 length: 14 amino acids. The CDR3 here is CASSPREEVTEAFF. Written as DNA, the CDR3 is TGTGCCAGCTCACCACGGGAGGAGGTCACTGAAGCTTTCTTT.

The chain uses TRBV9 and TRBJ2-1, with 10 bases lining up with TRBD2. Germline V gene lookup returns CDR1 SGDLS and CDR2 YYNGEE. The CDR3 contains 17 residues. The ends lost 0 bases at V and 3 bases at J; junction bases unmatched: 6. The CDR3 DNA reads TGTGCCAGCAGCGTAGAGGTCTGGACTAGCGGCTACAATGAGCAGTTCTTC. Its translation is CASSVEVWTSGYNEQFF.

The chain uses TRBV10-3 and TRBJ1-1; 8 positions agree with TRBD1. Germline trimming cut 6 bases from V and 1 base from J; bases unmatched to any gene: 4. The CDR3 totals 14 residues. Germline V gene lookup returns CDR1 ENHRY and CDR2 SYGVKD. As DNA, the CDR3 is TGTGCCATCAGCGAAGGGACAGGGAACACTGAAGCTTTCTTT. As protein: CAISEGTGNTEAFF.

V and J are TRBV6-2 or TRBV6-3 and TRBJ2-7; 7 bases match TRBD1. CDR3 length equals 15 residues. After removal of 2 bases from V and 6 bases from J, the junction contained 10 bases not matched to a gene. Germline V lookup: CDR1 MNHEY, CDR2 SVGEGT. CDR3 sequence reads: CASSYPDRVVSEQYF. CDR3 DNA: TGTGCCAGCAGTTACCCCGACAGGGTGGTAAGCGAGCAGTACTTC.

J is TRBJ1-1 and V is TRBV27, with D uncertain. The germline V and J ends were trimmed by 6 bases and 6 bases, with 14 bases remaining between them. The CDR3 is made up of 13 amino acids. CDR1 and CDR2 from the germline V gene are MNHEY and SMNVEV (reference sequence). CDR3 DNA sequence: TGTGCCAGCAGGCCCATATCGGGAGCTGAAGCTTTCTTT. Translating gives CASRPISGAEAFF.

The chain uses TRBV19 and TRBJ1-1; D call uncertain. Trimming took 5 bases from V and 0 from J, leaving 10 bases between them. The V gene's germline CDR1 is LNHDA and CDR2 SQIVND (reference sequence). CDR3 length: 14 amino acids. The CDR3 region has the DNA TGTGCCAGTAGTTCCACACCGATGAACACTGAAGCTTTCTTT. This encodes CASSSTPMNTEAFF.

In its sample, this clone was seen a few times. This chain links TRBV11-2 with TRBJ2-6, with 8 bases fitting TRBD1. V lost 5 bases, J lost 0 bases, and 9 bases stayed unmatched. CDR1 is SGHAT and CDR2 is FQNNGV in the germline V gene. The CDR3 contains 18 residues. For the CDR3, the DNA is TGTGCCAGCAGCGCCTTGCGGACAGGGAGCTCTGGGGCCAACGTCCTGACTTTC. Residues: CASSALRTGSSGANVLTF. Supplemented by reference TRBV11-2 and TRBJ2-6, the full variable domain reads EAGVAQSPRYKIIEKRQSVAFWCNPISGHATLYWYQQILGQGPKLLIQFQNNGVVDDSQLPKDRFSAERLKGVDSTLKIQPAKLEDSAVYLCASSALRTGSSGANVLTFGAGSRLTVL.

This clone was detected only a few times. CDR3 sequence reads: CAIGPGTGMNTEAFF. The CDR3 nucleotides are TGTGCCATCGGACCCGGGACAGGGATGAACACTGAAGCTTTCTTT. The rearrangement links TRBV24-1 to TRBJ1-1, with 9 bases fitting TRBD1. Germline loops: CDR1 KGHDR, CDR2 SFDVKD. The CDR3 runs to 15 residues. J lost 0 bases, V lost 11 bases, and 9 bases had no gene match.

The chain joins TRBV28 to TRBJ2-7, with 8 bases fitting TRBD1. This CDR3 contains 13 residues. The V and J ends lost 10 bases and 5 bases, in that order; junction bases with no gene match: 10. CDR1 and CDR2 (germline): MDHEN, SYDVKM. The CDR3 is CATSPDRVNEQYF. DNA of the CDR3: TGTGCCACCTCCCCGGACAGGGTCAACGAGCAGTACTTC.

This clone appeared once. This chain uses TRBV7-9 with TRBJ2-1; a possible D gene is TRBD2 (6 bases). V was shortened by 1 base and J by 10 bases, with 8 bases between the two germline ends. This CDR3 comprises 12 residues. CDR1 and CDR2 from the germline V gene are SEHNR and FQNEAQ (reference sequence). CDR3 DNA sequence: TGTGCCAGCAGCTTAGTTGCGGGGGAGCAGTTCTTC. Its translation is CASSLVAGEQFF.

The gene calls are TRBV5-1 and TRBJ2-1; 7 bases align to TRBD1. Germline V lookup: CDR1 SGHRS, CDR2 YFSETQ. The CDR3 is 14 amino acids. The ends lost 4 bases at V and 1 base at J; junction bases unmatched: 2. CDR3 loop: CASSQTGSYNEQFF. In nucleotides, the CDR3 is TGCGCCAGCAGCCAGACAGGGTCCTACAATGAGCAGTTCTTC.

V and J are TRBV2 and TRBJ1-2; 7 bases align to TRBD1. J gave up 3 bases and V 6 bases, and 10 bases lay outside the gene matches. The CDR3 runs 15 residues. The germline V gene has CDR1 SNHLY and CDR2 FYNNEI. The CDR3 DNA is TGTGCCAGCAGCGGTGGGACAGTGTCCTACTATGGCTACACCTTC. Its protein is CASSGGTVSYYGYTF.

CDR3 protein: CASSSPARVVYEQYF. The CDR3 DNA reads TGTGCCAGCAGTTCCCCTGCGCGGGTGGTCTACGAGCAGTACTTC. This chain joins TRBV28 and TRBJ2-7, with D perhaps TRBD2 (5 bases). V was cut by 4 bases and J by 3 bases, with 16 bases left in between. This CDR3 contains 15 residues. From germline, CDR1 is MDHEN and CDR2 SYDVKM.

CDR3 sequence: CASSKGLPTGGYNEQFF. The CDR3 DNA follows: TGTGCCAGCAGCAAGGGGCTCCCGACAGGGGGATACAATGAGCAGTTCTTC. The rearrangement joins TRBV5-5 to TRBJ2-1, with 9 nucleotides matching TRBD1. V was clipped by 4 bases and J by 4 bases; unmatched bases: 12. This CDR3 contains 17 residues. CDR1 is SGHKS, CDR2 YYEKEE, per germline (reference sequence).

V usage is TRBV9 and J usage is TRBJ1-1; 10 nucleotides line up with TRBD1. The germline V gene encodes CDR1 SGDLS and CDR2 YYNGEE. After removal of 0 bases from V and 0 bases from J, the junction contained 2 bases not matched to a gene. This CDR3 region has 16 residues. CDR3 residues: CASSVAGTGVNTEAFF. DNA of the CDR3: TGTGCCAGCAGCGTAGCTGGGACAGGGGTGAACACTGAAGCTTTCTTT.

The J gene is TRBJ2-1, the V gene TRBV19, with 10 bases aligning to TRBD1. V was clipped by 6 bases and J by 6 bases; unmatched bases: 8. CDR3 size: 15 residues. Germline V gives CDR1 LNHDA, CDR2 SQIVND (reference sequence). The CDR3 here is CASRGRGTGVNEQFF. The CDR3 region has the DNA TGTGCCAGTAGGGGGAGAGGGACAGGGGTCAATGAGCAGTTCTTC.

The V call is TRBV7-9, the J call TRBJ2-7; no reliable D call. Per the germline V gene, CDR1 is SEHNR and CDR2 is FQNEAQ (reference sequence). Trimming pared 5 bases from V and 3 bases from J, leaving 11 bases between. The CDR3 sequence is 13 residues long. CDR3 nucleotide sequence: TGTGCCAGCAGCCACCGCGTGGTCTACGAGCAGTACTTC. This gives the protein CASSHRVVYEQYF. Complete variable domain (other parts from reference TRBV7-9 and TRBJ2-7): DTGVSQNPRHKITKRGQNVTFRCDPISEHNRLYWYRQTLGQGPEFLTYFQNEAQLEKSRLLSDRFSAERPKGSFSTLEIQRTEQGDSAMYLCASSHRVVYEQYFGPGTRLTVT.